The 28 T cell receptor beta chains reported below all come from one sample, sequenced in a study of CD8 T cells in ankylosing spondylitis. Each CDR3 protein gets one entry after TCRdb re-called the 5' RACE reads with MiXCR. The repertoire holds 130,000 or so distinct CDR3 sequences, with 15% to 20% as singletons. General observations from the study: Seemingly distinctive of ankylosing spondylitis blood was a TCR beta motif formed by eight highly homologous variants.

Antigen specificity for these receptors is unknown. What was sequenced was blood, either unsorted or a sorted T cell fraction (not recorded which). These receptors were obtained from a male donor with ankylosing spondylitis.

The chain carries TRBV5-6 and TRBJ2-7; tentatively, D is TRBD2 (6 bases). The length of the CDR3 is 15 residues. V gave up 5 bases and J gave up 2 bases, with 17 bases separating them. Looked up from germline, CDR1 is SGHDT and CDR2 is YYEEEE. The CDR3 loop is CASSRVGLPAYEQYF. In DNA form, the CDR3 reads TGTGCCAGCAGTAGGGTGGGACTCCCCGCCTACGAGCAGTACTTC. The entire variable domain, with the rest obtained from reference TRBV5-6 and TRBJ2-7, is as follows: DAGVTQSPTHLIKTRGQQVTLRCSPKSGHDTVSWYQQALGQGPQFIFQYYEEEERQRGNFPDRFSGHQFPNYSSELNVNALLLGDSALYLCASSRVGLPAYEQYFGPGTRLTVT.

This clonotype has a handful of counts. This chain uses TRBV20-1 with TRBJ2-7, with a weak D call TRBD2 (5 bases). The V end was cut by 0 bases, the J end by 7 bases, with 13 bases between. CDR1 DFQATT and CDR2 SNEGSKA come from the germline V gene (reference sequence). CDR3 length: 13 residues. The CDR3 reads CSAREELVSEQYF. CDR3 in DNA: TGCAGTGCTAGAGAGGAACTAGTCTCGGAGCAGTACTTC.

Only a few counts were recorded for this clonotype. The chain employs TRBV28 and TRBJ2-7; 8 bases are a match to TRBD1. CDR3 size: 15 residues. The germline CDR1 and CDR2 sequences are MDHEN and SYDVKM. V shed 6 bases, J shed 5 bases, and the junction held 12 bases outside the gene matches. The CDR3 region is CASSPLLTGVNEQYF. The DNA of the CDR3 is TGTGCCAGCAGCCCCCTTTTGACAGGGGTGAACGAGCAGTACTTC.

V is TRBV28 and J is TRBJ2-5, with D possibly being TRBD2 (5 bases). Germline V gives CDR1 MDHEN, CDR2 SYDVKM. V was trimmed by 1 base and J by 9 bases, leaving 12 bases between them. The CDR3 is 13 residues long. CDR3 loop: CASSLFAGPSQYF. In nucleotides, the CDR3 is TGTGCCAGCAGTTTATTTGCGGGTCCGTCCCAGTACTTC.

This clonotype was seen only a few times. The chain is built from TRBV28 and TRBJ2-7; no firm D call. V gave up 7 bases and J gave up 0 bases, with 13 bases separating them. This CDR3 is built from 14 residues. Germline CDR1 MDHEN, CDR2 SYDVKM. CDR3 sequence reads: CASNVMLSSYEQYF. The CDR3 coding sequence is TGTGCCAGCAACGTGATGCTTAGCTCCTACGAGCAGTACTTC.

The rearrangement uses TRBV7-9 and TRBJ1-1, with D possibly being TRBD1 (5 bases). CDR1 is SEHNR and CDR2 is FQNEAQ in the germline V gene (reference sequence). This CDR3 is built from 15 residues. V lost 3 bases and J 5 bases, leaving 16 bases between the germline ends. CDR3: CASSFAGRGYTEAFF. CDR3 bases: TGTGCCAGCAGCTTCGCAGGGAGAGGATATACTGAAGCTTTCTTT. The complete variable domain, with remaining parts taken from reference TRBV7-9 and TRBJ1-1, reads DTGVSQNPRHKITKRGQNVTFRCDPISEHNRLYWYRQTLGQGPEFLTYFQNEAQLEKSRLLSDRFSAERPKGSFSTLEIQRTEQGDSAMYLCASSFAGRGYTEAFFGQGTRLTVV.

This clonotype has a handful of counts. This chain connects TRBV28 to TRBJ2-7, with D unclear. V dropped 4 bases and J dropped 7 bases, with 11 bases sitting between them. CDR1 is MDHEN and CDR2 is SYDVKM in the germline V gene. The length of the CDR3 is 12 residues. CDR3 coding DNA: TGTGCCAGCAGTTCCCTTGGGTTTGAGCAGTACTTC. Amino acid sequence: CASSSLGFEQYF.

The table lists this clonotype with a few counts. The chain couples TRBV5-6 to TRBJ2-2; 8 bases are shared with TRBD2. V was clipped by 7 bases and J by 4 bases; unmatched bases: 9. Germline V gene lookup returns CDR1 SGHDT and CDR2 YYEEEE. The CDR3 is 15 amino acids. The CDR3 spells CASLNGTSLTGELFF. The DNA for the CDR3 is TGTGCCAGCCTTAATGGGACTAGTCTCACCGGGGAGCTGTTTTTT.

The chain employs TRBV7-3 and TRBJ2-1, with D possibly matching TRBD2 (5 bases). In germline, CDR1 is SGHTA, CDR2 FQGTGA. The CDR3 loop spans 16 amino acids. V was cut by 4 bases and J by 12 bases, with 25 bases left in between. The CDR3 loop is CASSWKGGYDNERQFF. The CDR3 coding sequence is TGTGCCAGCAGCTGGAAAGGAGGATATGACAATGAGCGGCAGTTCTTC.

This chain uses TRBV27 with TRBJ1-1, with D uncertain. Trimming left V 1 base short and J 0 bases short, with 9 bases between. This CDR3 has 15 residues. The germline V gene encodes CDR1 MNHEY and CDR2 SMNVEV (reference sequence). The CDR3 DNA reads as TGTGCCAGCAGTTTATTGGGCTCCATGAACACTGAAGCTTTCTTT. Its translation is CASSLLGSMNTEAFF.

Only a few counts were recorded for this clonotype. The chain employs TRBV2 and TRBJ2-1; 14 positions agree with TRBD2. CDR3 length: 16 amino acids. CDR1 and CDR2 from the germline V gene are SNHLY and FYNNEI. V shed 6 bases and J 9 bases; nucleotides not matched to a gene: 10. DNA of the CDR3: TGTGCCAGCAGCCCTAAGGGACTAGCGGGAGTTGGTGAGCAGTTCTTC. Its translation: CASSPKGLAGVGEQFF.

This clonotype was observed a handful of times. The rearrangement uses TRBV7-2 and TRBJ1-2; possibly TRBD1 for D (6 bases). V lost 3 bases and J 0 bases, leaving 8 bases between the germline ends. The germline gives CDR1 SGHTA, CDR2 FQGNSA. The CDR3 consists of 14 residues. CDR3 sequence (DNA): TGTGCCAGCAGCTTCCGGACAGCTAACTATGGCTACACCTTC. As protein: CASSFRTANYGYTF.

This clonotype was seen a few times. CDR3 sequence: CSVESPSSYEQYF. CDR3 DNA sequence: TGCAGCGTTGAGTCTCCAAGCTCCTACGAGCAGTACTTC. The chain is built from TRBV29-1 and TRBJ2-7; D is uncertain. CDR3 length equals 13 residues. Germline V gene data show CDR1 as SQVTM and CDR2 as ANQGSEA. Trimming took 3 bases from V and 0 from J, leaving 9 bases between them.

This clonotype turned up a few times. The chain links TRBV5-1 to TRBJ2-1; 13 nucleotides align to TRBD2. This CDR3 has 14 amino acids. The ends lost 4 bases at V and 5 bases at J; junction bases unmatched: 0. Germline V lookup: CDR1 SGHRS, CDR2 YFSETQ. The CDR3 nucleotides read TGCGCCAGCAGCGGGACTAGCGGGGACAATGAGCAGTTCTTC. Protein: CASSGTSGDNEQFF.

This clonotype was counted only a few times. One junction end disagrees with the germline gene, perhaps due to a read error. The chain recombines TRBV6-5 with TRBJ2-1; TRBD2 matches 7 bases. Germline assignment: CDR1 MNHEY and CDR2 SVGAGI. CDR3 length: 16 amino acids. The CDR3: CASSYRGRLAADEHFF. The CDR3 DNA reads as TGTGCCAGCAGTTACAGGGGTCGCCTAGCGGCCGACGAGCATTTCTTC.

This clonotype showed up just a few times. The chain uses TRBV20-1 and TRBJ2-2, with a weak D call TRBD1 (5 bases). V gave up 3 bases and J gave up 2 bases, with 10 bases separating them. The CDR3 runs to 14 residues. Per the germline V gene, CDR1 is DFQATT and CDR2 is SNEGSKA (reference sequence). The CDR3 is CSASGAINTGELFF. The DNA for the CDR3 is TGCAGTGCTAGTGGGGCTATCAACACCGGGGAGCTGTTTTTT.

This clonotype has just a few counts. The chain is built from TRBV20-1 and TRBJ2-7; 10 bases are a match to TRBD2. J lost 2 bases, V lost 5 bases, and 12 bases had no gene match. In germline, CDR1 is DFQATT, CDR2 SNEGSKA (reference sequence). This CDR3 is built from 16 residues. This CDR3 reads CSARSATSGFTYEQYF. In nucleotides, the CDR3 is TGCAGTGCTCGCAGTGCGACTAGCGGGTTTACCTACGAGCAGTACTTC.

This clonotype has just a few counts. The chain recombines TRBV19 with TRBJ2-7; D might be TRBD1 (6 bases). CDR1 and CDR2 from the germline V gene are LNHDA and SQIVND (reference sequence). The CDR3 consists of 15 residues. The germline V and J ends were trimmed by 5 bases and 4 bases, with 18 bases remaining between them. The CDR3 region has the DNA TGTGCCAGTAGTGTTACAGGGTTGGGGGCATACGAGCAGTACTTC. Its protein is CASSVTGLGAYEQYF.

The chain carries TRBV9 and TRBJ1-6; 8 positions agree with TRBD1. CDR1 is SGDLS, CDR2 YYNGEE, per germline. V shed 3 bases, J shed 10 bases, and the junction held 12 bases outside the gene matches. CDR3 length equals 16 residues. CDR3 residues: CASSGDQGQVDSPLHF. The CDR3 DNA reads TGTGCCAGCAGCGGAGACCAGGGACAGGTAGACTCACCCCTCCACTTT.

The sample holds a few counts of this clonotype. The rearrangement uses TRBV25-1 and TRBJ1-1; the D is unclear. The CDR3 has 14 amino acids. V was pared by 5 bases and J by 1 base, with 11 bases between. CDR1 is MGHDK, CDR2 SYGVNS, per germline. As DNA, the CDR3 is TGTGCCAGCAGTTCCCCTTCGACGAACACTGAAGCTTTCTTT. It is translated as CASSSPSTNTEAFF.

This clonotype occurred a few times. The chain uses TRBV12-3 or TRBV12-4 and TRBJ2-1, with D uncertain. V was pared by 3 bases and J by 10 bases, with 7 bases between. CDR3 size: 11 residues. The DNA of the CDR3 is TGTGCCAGCAGTTTTACACAGGAGCAGTTCTTC. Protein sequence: CASSFTQEQFF.

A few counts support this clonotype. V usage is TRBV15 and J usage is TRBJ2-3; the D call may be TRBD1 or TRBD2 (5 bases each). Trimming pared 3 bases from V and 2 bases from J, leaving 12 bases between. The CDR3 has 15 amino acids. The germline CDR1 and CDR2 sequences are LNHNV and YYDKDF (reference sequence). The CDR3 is CATSSYRGLTDTQYF. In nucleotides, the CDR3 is TGTGCCACCAGCAGTTACCGGGGCCTCACAGATACGCAGTATTTT.

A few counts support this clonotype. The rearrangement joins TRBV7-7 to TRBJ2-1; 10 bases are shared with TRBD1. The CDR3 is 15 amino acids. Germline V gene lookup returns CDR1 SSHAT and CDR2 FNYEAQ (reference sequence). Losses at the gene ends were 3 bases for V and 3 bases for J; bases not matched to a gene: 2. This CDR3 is CASSFDRGHYNEQFF. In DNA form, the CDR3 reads TGTGCCAGCAGCTTTGACAGGGGGCACTACAATGAGCAGTTCTTC.

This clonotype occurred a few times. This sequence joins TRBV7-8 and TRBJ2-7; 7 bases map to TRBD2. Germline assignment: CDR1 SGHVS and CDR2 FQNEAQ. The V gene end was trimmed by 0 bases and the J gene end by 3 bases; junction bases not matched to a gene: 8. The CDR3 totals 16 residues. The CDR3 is CASSLASRLADYEQYF. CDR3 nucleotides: TGTGCCAGCAGCTTAGCGAGTAGGCTAGCGGACTACGAGCAGTACTTC.

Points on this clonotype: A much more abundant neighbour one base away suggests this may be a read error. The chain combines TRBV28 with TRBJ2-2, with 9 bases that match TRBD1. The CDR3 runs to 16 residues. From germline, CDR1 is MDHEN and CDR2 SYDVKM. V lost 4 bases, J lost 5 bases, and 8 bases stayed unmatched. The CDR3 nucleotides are TGTGCCAGCAGTTCCAAGGGGACAGGGAGAACCGGGGAGCTGTTTTTT. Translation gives CASSSKGTGRTGELFF.

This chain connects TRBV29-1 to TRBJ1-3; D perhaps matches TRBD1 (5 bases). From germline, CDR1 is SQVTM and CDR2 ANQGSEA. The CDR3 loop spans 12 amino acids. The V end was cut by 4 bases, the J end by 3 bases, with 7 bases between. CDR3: CSVGGRGNTIYF. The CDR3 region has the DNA TGCAGCGTTGGGGGACGTGGAAACACCATATATTTT. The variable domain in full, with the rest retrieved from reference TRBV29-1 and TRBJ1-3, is SAVISQKPSRDICQRGTSLTIQCQVDSQVTMMFWYRQQPGQSLTLIATANQGSEATYESGFVIDKFPISRPNLTFSTLTVSNMSPEDSSIYLCSVGGRGNTIYFGEGSWLTVV.

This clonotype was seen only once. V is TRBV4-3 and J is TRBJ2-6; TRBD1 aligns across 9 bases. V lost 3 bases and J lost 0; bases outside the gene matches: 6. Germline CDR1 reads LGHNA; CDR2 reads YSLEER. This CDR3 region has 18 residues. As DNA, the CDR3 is TGCGCCAGCAGCCACCAGGGACAGGGCCACTCTGGGGCCAACGTCCTGACTTTC. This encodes CASSHQGQGHSGANVLTF.

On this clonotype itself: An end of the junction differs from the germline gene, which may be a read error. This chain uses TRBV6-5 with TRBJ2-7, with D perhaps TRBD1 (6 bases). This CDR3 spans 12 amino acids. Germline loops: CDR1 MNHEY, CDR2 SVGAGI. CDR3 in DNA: TGTGCCAGCAGTTCGATTCCAGGGGCCTTGGACTTC. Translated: CASSSIPGALDF.